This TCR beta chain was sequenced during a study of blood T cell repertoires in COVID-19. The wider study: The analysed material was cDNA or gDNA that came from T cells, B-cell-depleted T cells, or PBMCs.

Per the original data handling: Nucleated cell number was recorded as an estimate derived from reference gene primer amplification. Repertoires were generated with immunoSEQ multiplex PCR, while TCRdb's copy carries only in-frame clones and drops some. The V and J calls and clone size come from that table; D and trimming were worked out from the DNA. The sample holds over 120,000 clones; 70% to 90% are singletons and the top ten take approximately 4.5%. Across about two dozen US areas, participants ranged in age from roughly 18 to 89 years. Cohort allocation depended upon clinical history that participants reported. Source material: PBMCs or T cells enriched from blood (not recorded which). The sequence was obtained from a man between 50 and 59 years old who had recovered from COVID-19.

Here the CDR3 reads CASSFAGTSGSYEQYF. The CDR3 DNA sequence: TGTGCCAGTAGTTTCGCCGGGACTAGCGGCTCCTACGAGCAGTACTTC. The chain joins TRBV19 to TRBJ2-7, with TRBD2 matching 11 bases. Germline V gene sequence: CDR1 LNHDA, CDR2 SQIVND (reference sequence). V was pared by 5 bases and J by 0 bases, with 6 bases of the junction left unmatched. This CDR3 is built from 16 residues.